The 23 T cell receptor beta chains below all came from one sample that was sequenced in a study of tumor and adjacent non-tumor tissue in lung cancer. TCRbeta libraries were built with three rounds of nested PCR, modified from ARM-PCR. Via MiXCR, TCRdb re-called the multiplex PCR reads, giving one row per CDR3 protein. The table shows 81,000 or so distinct CDR3 sequences, with 70% to 90% occurring only once. The template was RNA from unsorted bulk tissue. More than 3 cm separated this lung sample from the edge of the tumor. The sample comprised distant non-tumor lung tissue. The receptors here all came from a man in his 60s with non-small cell lung cancer.

Comments on this clonotype: At one boundary the junction diverges from the germline segment, which might be a read error. This chain connects TRBV4-1 to TRBJ2-1; tentatively, D is TRBD1 or TRBD2 (6 bases each). Germline V gives CDR1 MGHRA, CDR2 YSYEKL. The CDR3 covers 12 residues. DNA for the CDR3: TGTGTCAGCAGCCGAGGGGGGCGAGAGCAGTTCTTC. Protein sequence: CVSSRGGREQFF.

This chain connects TRBV5-1 to TRBJ2-7; D gene ambiguous. The V and J ends lost 4 bases and 1 base respectively, with 6 bases between them. The length of the CDR3 is 12 residues. Germline loops: CDR1 SGHRS, CDR2 YFSETQ. CDR3 nucleotides: TGCGCCAGCAGCGAGGCTTCCTACGAGCAGTACTTC. Encoded protein: CASSEASYEQYF. Supplemented by reference TRBV5-1 and TRBJ2-7, the full variable domain reads KAGVTQTPRYLIKTRGQQVTLSCSPISGHRSVSWYQQTPGQGLQFLFEYFSETQRNKGNFPGRFSGRQFSNSRSEMNVSTLELGDSALYLCASSEASYEQYFGPGTRLTVT.

This clonotype came up many times. The CDR3 nucleotides read TGTGCCAGCAGTCCCGGAGACAGGTCCCCCGAAAAACTGTTTTTT. Translating gives CASSPGDRSPEKLFF. The chain has TRBV6-5 and TRBJ1-4; weak D call: TRBD1 (6 bases). Germline CDR1 and CDR2: MNHEY and SVGAGI. V was trimmed by 5 bases and J by 8 bases, leaving 18 bases between them. The CDR3 runs to 15 residues.

As to this clonotype: A much bigger clone sits one base away, suggesting this may be a read error. This chain joins TRBV6-2 or TRBV6-3 and TRBJ1-2; the D gene is possibly TRBD1 (6 bases). Germline V gives CDR1 MNHEY, CDR2 SVGEGT. The CDR3 sequence is 12 residues long. V was trimmed by 8 bases and J by 8 bases, leaving 15 bases between them. The CDR3 reads CASLDSPWGYTF. DNA of the CDR3: TGTGCCAGCTTGGACAGTCCCTGGGGCTACACCTTC.

This clonotype was seen once. At one boundary the junction diverges from the germline segment, which might be a read error. This chain joins TRBV29-1 and TRBJ2-7; 10 nucleotides align to TRBD1. CDR1 and CDR2 (germline): SQVTM, ANQGSEA. The CDR3 is 16 amino acids. The CDR3 reads CSVQTRTGGQQDEHYF. In DNA, the CDR3 is TGCAGCGTTCAAACCCGGACAGGGGGTCAACAAGACGAGCATTACTTC.

With regard to this clonotype: An end of the junction does not agree with germline; a read error may underlie this. The genes are TRBV11-2 and TRBJ2-3; D ambiguous. Germline CDR1 and CDR2: SGHAT and FQNNGV. This CDR3 is built from 13 residues. The CDR3 DNA reads as TGTGTCAACAGCTTAAGCCCCACAGATACGCACTATTTT. Translating gives CVNSLSPTDTHYF.

On this clonotype itself: Compared with germline, one end of the junction differs, possibly owing to a read error. The chain carries TRBV6-5 and TRBJ1-5, with D possibly matching TRBD1 (5 bases). Germline lookup yields CDR1 MNHEY and CDR2 SVGAGI. The CDR3 length is 15 residues. CDR3 sequence (DNA): TGTGCCAGCACTTACCTACAGGAAAGCAATCAGCTCCAGCATTTT. This encodes CASTYLQESNQLQHF.

Concerning this clonotype: An end of the junction does not agree with germline; a read error may underlie this. The chain is built from TRBV6-5 and TRBJ1-5, with 8 bases that match TRBD1. The CDR3 has 15 amino acids. Germline CDR1 is MNHEY and CDR2 is SVGAGI. The CDR3 spells CAGSYSGQGSHPQHF. CDR3 in DNA: TGTGCCGGCAGTTACAGTGGACAGGGTAGTCATCCCCAGCACTTT.

The chain couples TRBV11-3 to TRBJ2-2; tentatively, D is TRBD1 or TRBD2 (7 bases each). V shed 4 bases and J shed 4 bases, with 16 bases lying between them. The CDR3 has 16 amino acids. Germline V gives CDR1 SGHNT, CDR2 YENEEA. This chain's CDR3 is CASSSSGRGSTGELFF. The DNA of the CDR3 is TGTGCCAGCAGCTCTAGCGGCAGGGGGAGCACCGGGGAGCTGTTTTTT.

V usage is TRBV24-1 and J usage is TRBJ1-5; D is perhaps TRBD1 (5 bases). This CDR3 contains 14 residues. Germline V gives CDR1 KGHDR, CDR2 SFDVKD. Trimming pared 9 bases from V and 9 bases from J, leaving 20 bases between. The CDR3 sequence: CATGVKRGARPQHF. CDR3 nucleotide sequence: TGTGCCACCGGGGTCAAACGCGGGGCGAGGCCCCAGCATTTT.

As concerns this clonotype: Germline and junction disagree at one end, which may indicate a read error. This chain connects TRBV20-1 to TRBJ2-4; perhaps TRBD2 as D (5 bases). Per the germline V gene, CDR1 is DFQATT and CDR2 is SNEGSKA (reference sequence). The CDR3 sequence is 19 residues long. The CDR3 DNA is TGCAGTACTAGAGCCGTCGACCGGGCCCTACATGTGGCCAAAAACATTCAGTATTTC. Its protein product is CSTRAVDRALHVAKNIQYF.

This clonotype was found many times. V is TRBV29-1 and J is TRBJ2-7; possible D gene TRBD2, 5 bases. The germline V and J ends were trimmed by 4 bases and 0 bases, with 10 bases remaining between them. Germline V gene data show CDR1 as SQVTM and CDR2 as ANQGSEA. The CDR3 has 13 residues. The CDR3 loop reads CSVGGGRSYEQYF. The CDR3 nucleotides are TGCAGCGTTGGAGGCGGGCGCTCCTACGAGCAGTACTTC.

This clonotype is medium-sized in the sample. The rearrangement uses TRBV11-3 and TRBJ1-1; a possible D gene is TRBD1 (5 bases). With 3 bases removed from V and 10 bases from J, the gap between germline ends came to 15 bases. Germline V gives CDR1 SGHNT, CDR2 YENEEA. CDR3 length: 13 residues. This CDR3 reads CASSFGGIVGAFF. The CDR3 DNA is TGTGCCAGCAGCTTCGGGGGGATAGTGGGAGCTTTCTTT. Full variable domain (remainder filled in from reference TRBV11-3 and TRBJ1-1): EAGVVQSPRYKIIEKKQPVAFWCNPISGHNTLYWYLQNLGQGPELLIRYENEEAVDDSQLPKDRFSAERLKGVDSTLKIQPAELGDSAVYLCASSFGGIVGAFFGQGTRLTVV.

The chain has TRBV29-1 and TRBJ2-2, with 9 nucleotides matching TRBD2. This CDR3 has 15 amino acids. CDR1 is SQVTM, CDR2 ANQGSEA, per germline. J was trimmed by 17 bases and V by 6 bases; bases with no gene match: 22. CDR3 residues: CSVTGTSRFTWEIFF. As DNA, the CDR3 is TGCAGCGTGACCGGGACTAGCCGGTTCACCTGGGAGATATTTTTT.

Regarding this clonotype: A much larger clone lies a single base off, so this may be a read error. The chain links TRBV5-5 to TRBJ2-1; 13 nucleotides match TRBD2. The CDR3 extends over 15 amino acids. CDR1 and CDR2 from the germline V gene are SGHKS and YYEKEE (reference sequence). V lost 4 bases to trimming and J lost 6 bases; unmatched junction nucleotides: 4. The CDR3 DNA reads as TGTGCCAGCAGCGTGGGACTAGCGGGGATCAATGAGCAGTTCTTC. Translation: CASSVGLAGINEQFF.

This clonotype was found a few times. The rearrangement links TRBV20-1 to TRBJ1-4; D call uncertain. The CDR3 loop spans 13 amino acids. With 3 bases removed from V and 4 bases from J, the gap between germline ends came to 9 bases. The germline gives CDR1 DFQATT, CDR2 SNEGSKA (reference sequence). DNA for the CDR3: TGCAGTGCTAGTTCGGGGATTAATGAAAAACTGTTTTTT. This translates into CSASSGINEKLFF.

As regards this clonotype: A read error may account for a junction end that differs from germline. CDR3 protein: CASRYVQGSNQPQHF. CDR3 in DNA: TGTGCCAGCCGTTATGTACAGGGAAGCAATCAGCCCCAGCATTTT. The chain links TRBV6-5 to TRBJ1-5, with a weak D call TRBD1 (6 bases). CDR3 length equals 15 residues. Germline values: CDR1 MNHEY, CDR2 SVGAGI.

For this clonotype: Its ends do not fully match the called genes, so a read error is possible. CDR3 sequence: CAISFRGTGELFF. The DNA for the CDR3 is TGTGCCATCAGTTTCCGGGGGACTGGGGAGCTGTTTTTT. This chain links TRBV12-3 or TRBV12-4 with TRBJ2-2, with D perhaps matching TRBD2 (6 bases). This CDR3 spans 13 amino acids.

The chain combines TRBV6-2 or TRBV6-3 with TRBJ2-1; the D gene is possibly TRBD2 (5 bases). This CDR3 comprises 15 residues. Germline loops: CDR1 MNHEY, CDR2 SVGEGT. V was clipped by 9 bases and J by 7 bases, with 22 bases between them. Written as DNA, the CDR3 is TGTGCCAGTCGAAGGCCTAGCACCCAGACGAATGAGCAGTTCTTC. As protein: CASRRPSTQTNEQFF.

This clonotype was detected once. The chain joins TRBV6-2 or TRBV6-3 to TRBJ2-1; 9 nucleotides line up with TRBD2. Germline CDR1 and CDR2: MNHEY and SVGEGT. This CDR3 contains 17 residues. The ends lost 2 bases at V and 7 bases at J; junction bases unmatched: 12. The DNA for the CDR3 is TGTGCCAGCAGTTACCCACTGGGAGCGGGAGGCATGAATGAGCAGTTCTTC. Amino acid sequence: CASSYPLGAGGMNEQFF.

The chain joins TRBV11-2 to TRBJ2-5, with D possibly matching TRBD1 (5 bases). This CDR3 contains 14 residues. Germline V gives CDR1 SGHAT, CDR2 FQNNGV. Deletions cut 8 bases from V and 4 bases from J, with 17 bases between. The CDR3 DNA reads as TGTGCCAGCGGCTCTGCACAGGTCCGAGAGACCCAGTACTTC. Its translation is CASGSAQVRETQYF.

J is TRBJ1-1 and V is TRBV5-4, with D possibly matching TRBD1 (6 bases). This CDR3 has 16 amino acids. The V end lost 6 bases, the J end lost 6 bases, and 24 bases lay between the germline ends. The germline V gene has CDR1 SGHNT and CDR2 YYREEE (reference sequence). CDR3: CASNPGVGALGAEAFF. The CDR3, as DNA: TGTGCCAGCAACCCCGGTGTGGGGGCGTTGGGCGCTGAAGCTTTCTTT.

In this sample, this clonotype turned up once. The CDR3 coding sequence is TGCAGCGTTCGGGTGGTTAGGGAGACCCAGTACTTC. The encoded protein is CSVRVVRETQYF. The chain recombines TRBV29-1 with TRBJ2-5, with D unresolved. V lost 5 bases, J lost 5 bases, and 12 bases lay in between. The CDR3 sequence is 12 residues long. The germline gives CDR1 SQVTM, CDR2 ANQGSEA. Variable domain in full (rest from reference TRBV29-1 and TRBJ2-5): SAVISQKPSRDICQRGTSLTIQCQVDSQVTMMFWYRQQPGQSLTLIATANQGSEATYESGFVIDKFPISRPNLTFSTLTVSNMSPEDSSIYLCSVRVVRETQYFGPGTRLLVL.